This TCR beta chain stems from a study of cytomegalovirus exposure and HLA in healthy donors. The V and J ends lost 1 base and 3 bases respectively, with 9 bases between them. The germline CDR1 and CDR2 sequences are GTSNPN and SVGIG (reference sequence). The CDR3 covers 13 residues. PCR used 60 Vbeta primers and 13 Jbeta primers. Data came from immunoSEQ multiplex PCR; TCRdb stores just in-frame clones and leaves some out. In the table there are about 150,000 clones, about four fifths of which are singletons. This clonotype was sampled from a male donor in good health and CMV-seronegative. Material: PBMCs. The chain links TRBV30 to TRBJ1-1; weak D call: TRBD1 (6 bases). CDR3: CAWSEYRDTEAFF. For the CDR3, the DNA is TGTGCCTGGAGTGAGTACAGGGACACTGAAGCTTTCTTT.